These 16 T cell receptor beta chains were all obtained from the same sample, sequenced in a study of cytomegalovirus exposure and HLA in healthy donors. In the PCR, 60 Vbeta and 13 Jbeta primers were used. TCRdb keeps only in-frame clones here, not all; method: immunoSEQ multiplex PCR. The sample lists tens of thousands of clones; under 80% were seen once. The specimen was PBMCs. The receptors were gathered from a man between 60 and 75 years old in good health and CMV-seropositive.

V and J are TRBV11-2 and TRBJ1-3; D remains unclear. V lost 5 bases and J 2 bases, leaving 13 bases between the germline ends. Germline-derived CDR1 and CDR2 are SGHAT and FQNNGV. This CDR3 spans 15 amino acids. CDR3 region: CASSARKGAGNTIYF. The CDR3 nucleotides read TGTGCCAGCAGCGCTAGGAAGGGAGCTGGAAACACCATATATTTT.

This chain uses TRBV7-9 with TRBJ1-2, with 10 bases fitting TRBD1. The CDR3 consists of 16 residues. Trimming at V came to 3 bases and at J to 1 base, leaving 5 bases not matched to a gene. In germline, CDR1 is SEHNR, CDR2 FQNEAQ (reference sequence). CDR3 sequence (DNA): TGTGCCAGCAGCTTTCCGGGACAGGGGTTTAACTATGGCTACACCTTC. Translation: CASSFPGQGFNYGYTF.

In DNA form, the CDR3 reads TGTGCCAGCAGCAGAGTCGGGGGGCGTCTAAAGAACACTGAAGCTTTCTTT. It is translated as CASSRVGGRLKNTEAFF. This sequence joins TRBV27 and TRBJ1-1; possible D gene TRBD1, 6 bases. Germline CDR1 reads MNHEY; CDR2 reads SMNVEV (reference sequence). V lost 6 bases to trimming and J lost 1 base, with 21 bases between them. The CDR3 consists of 17 residues.

The chain combines TRBV7-8 with TRBJ2-5, with 7 bases aligning to TRBD1. The end of the DNA fits TRBJ2-7 better, so the J call may be wrong. This CDR3 is built from 14 residues. Germline loops: CDR1 SGHVS, CDR2 FQNEAQ. This CDR3 reads CASRPGQSFYEQYF. The CDR3 region has the DNA TGTGCCAGCAGGCCGGGACAGTCTTTCTACGAGCAGTACTTC.

The V gene is TRBV5-1, the J gene TRBJ2-5; D is perhaps TRBD2 (6 bases). Near its end, the DNA agrees better with TRBJ2-7, so the J call may be wrong. This CDR3 has 15 residues. CDR1 is SGHRS, CDR2 YFSETQ, per germline. The DNA for the CDR3 is TGCGCCAGCAGCGCTACTAGCTTTACCTCCTACGAGCAGTACTTC. This gives the protein CASSATSFTSYEQYF.

This clone appeared a single time. The chain employs TRBV7-2 and TRBJ1-2, with TRBD1 as a possible D gene (5 bases). This CDR3 region has 15 residues. The ends were cut back, 1 base at V and 4 bases at J, with 13 bases in the middle. Per the germline V gene, CDR1 is SGHTA and CDR2 is FQGNSA. This CDR3 is CASSLVGGDPYGYTF. CDR3 nucleotide sequence: TGTGCCAGCAGCTTAGTTGGAGGGGACCCCTATGGCTACACCTTC.

V and J are TRBV18 and TRBJ2-5, with TRBD2 matching over 8 bases. Trimming removed 2 bases from V and 3 bases from J; junction bases left unmatched: 2. CDR3 size: 14 residues. CDR1 and CDR2 (germline): KGHSH, LQKENI. CDR3 coding DNA: TGTGCCAGCTCACCAACACTAGCGGAAGAGACCCAGTACTTC. This translates into CASSPTLAEETQYF.

The chain joins TRBV4-3 to TRBJ2-1; D perhaps matches TRBD2 (5 bases). This CDR3 has 13 amino acids. Per the germline V gene, CDR1 is LGHNA and CDR2 is YSLEER. V was cut by 4 bases and J by 6 bases, with 10 bases left in between. CDR3 nucleotides: TGCGCCAGCAGCCCGGAGGAGACCAATGAGCAGTTCTTC. This gives the protein CASSPEETNEQFF.

The rearrangement links TRBV4-1 to TRBJ2-7; 9 nucleotides match TRBD2. The V gene end was trimmed by 4 bases and the J gene end by 3 bases; junction bases not matched to a gene: 4. The germline V gene encodes CDR1 MGHRA and CDR2 YSYEKL. This CDR3 has 14 amino acids. CDR3 protein: CASSLGLAIYEQYF. In nucleotides, the CDR3 is TGCGCCAGCAGCCTAGGACTAGCGATCTACGAGCAGTACTTC.

The CDR3 region is CASSRTLAVPYEQYF. CDR3 nucleotide sequence: TGCGCCAGCAGCAGGACTCTAGCGGTACCCTACGAGCAGTACTTC. The chain links TRBV5-1 to TRBJ2-7, with 7 bases identical to TRBD2. The CDR3 has 15 amino acids. Trimming at V came to 4 bases and at J to 2 bases, leaving 9 bases not matched to a gene. Per germline, CDR1 SGHRS and CDR2 YFSETQ.

This chain links TRBV5-1 with TRBJ2-7; 7 positions match TRBD1. Trimming at V came to 3 bases and at J to 4 bases, leaving 13 bases not matched to a gene. Germline assignment: CDR1 SGHRS and CDR2 YFSETQ. There are 16 residues in the CDR3. Here the CDR3 reads CASSWGTDLSLYEQYF. CDR3 in DNA: TGCGCCAGCAGCTGGGGGACAGACCTCTCCCTTTACGAGCAGTACTTC. Full variable domain (rest looked up from reference TRBV5-1 and TRBJ2-7): KAGVTQTPRYLIKTRGQQVTLSCSPISGHRSVSWYQQTPGQGLQFLFEYFSETQRNKGNFPGRFSGRQFSNSRSEMNVSTLELGDSALYLCASSWGTDLSLYEQYFGPGTRLTVT.

The chain employs TRBV6-6 and TRBJ1-1; D ambiguous. V was cut by 6 bases and J by 8 bases, with 16 bases left in between. CDR3 size: 13 residues. The germline V gene has CDR1 MNHNY and CDR2 SVGAGI (reference sequence). Here the CDR3 reads CASSLEPGLEAFF. CDR3 sequence (DNA): TGTGCCAGCAGCTTAGAGCCAGGCCTAGAAGCTTTCTTT.

This chain uses TRBV6-5 with TRBJ1-2, with D unclear. CDR1 is MNHEY, CDR2 SVGAGI, per germline. The V and J ends lost 0 bases and 4 bases respectively, with 9 bases between them. This CDR3 is built from 14 residues. The CDR3 DNA reads TGTGCCAGCAGTTACTCGCGGGAGCCCTATGGCTACACCTTC. The encoded protein is CASSYSREPYGYTF.

V and J are TRBV4-3 and TRBJ1-2; a weak D match, TRBD1 (5 bases). The CDR3 is made up of 14 amino acids. Germline assignment: CDR1 LGHNA and CDR2 YSLEER. Trimming left V 2 bases short and J 8 bases short, with 15 bases between. Here the CDR3 DNA reads TGCGCCAGCAGCCAATCCGGGGGGGAGATGGGCTACACCTTC. This codes for CASSQSGGEMGYTF.

The J gene is TRBJ1-2, the V gene TRBV27; 7 bases agree with TRBD1. Germline-derived CDR1 and CDR2 are MNHEY and SMNVEV (reference sequence). The CDR3 totals 14 residues. The V gene end was trimmed by 1 base and the J gene end by 7 bases; junction bases not matched to a gene: 6. The CDR3 is CASSLYRGLAGYTF. In nucleotides, the CDR3 is TGTGCCAGCAGTTTATACAGGGGACTGGCTGGCTACACCTTC.

This clone has more than one count but fewer than ten. The chain has TRBV5-1 and TRBJ1-5; TRBD1 might be the D (5 bases). Germline V gives CDR1 SGHRS, CDR2 YFSETQ. The V end was cut by 0 bases, the J end by 0 bases, with 7 bases between. The CDR3 loop spans 15 amino acids. CDR3 coding DNA: TGCGCCAGCAGCTTGGAGGGGAATAGCAATCAGCCCCAGCATTTT. It yields the protein CASSLEGNSNQPQHF.